These 10 T cell receptor beta chains originate from one sample sequenced in a study of Graves' ophthalmopathy and Graves' hyperthyroidism. RNA transcripts served as template for amplifying TCR beta CDR3 sequences. Amplification began with first-round RT-PCR using HTBI primers, then second-round multiplex PCR was performed. MiXCR was run by TCRdb on the multiplex PCR reads, yielding one entry per CDR3 protein. Of roughly 230,000 distinct CDR3 sequences listed, about a fifth are singletons. Sequencing was carried out using peripheral blood. The receptors come from a woman aged 45 to 65 with Graves' ophthalmopathy.

This chain links TRBV10-3 with TRBJ1-2; 7 bases map to TRBD1. Germline loops: CDR1 ENHRY, CDR2 SYGVKD. The CDR3 covers 15 residues. V lost 4 bases, J lost 5 bases, and 10 bases stayed unmatched. The CDR3 sequence: CAISGNGTVGYGYTF. The CDR3, as DNA: TGTGCCATCAGTGGAAACGGGACAGTTGGATATGGCTACACCTTC.

This clonotype was seen ten or more times. It may be a read error: a sequence one base away is much more abundant. The CDR3 carries no conserved terminal phenylalanine or tryptophan, so it likely arises from a read error. J is TRBJ2-5 and V is TRBV12-3 or TRBV12-4, with TRBD1 matching 8 bases. V lost 1 base to trimming and J lost 4 bases; unmatched junction nucleotides: 5. This CDR3 is built from 15 residues. The CDR3, as DNA: TGTGCCAGCAGTTTAGGGCAGGGGGCTGGAGAGACCCAGTACCTC. Its translation is CASSLGQGAGETQYL.

This chain uses TRBV19 with TRBJ1-5, with D maybe TRBD1 (6 bases). This CDR3 comprises 13 residues. V was shortened by 4 bases and J by 7 bases, with 11 bases between the two germline ends. Looked up from germline, CDR1 is LNHDA and CDR2 is SQIVND (reference sequence). Here the CDR3 reads CASSTRGIQPQHF. CDR3 bases: TGTGCCAGTAGTACCAGGGGAATCCAGCCCCAGCATTTT.

Many counts were recorded for this clonotype. At one boundary the junction diverges from the germline segment, which might be a read error. V gene TRBV18 combines with J gene TRBJ2-5; 7 bases agree with TRBD1. CDR1 is KGHSH and CDR2 is LQKENI in the germline V gene. There are 14 residues in the CDR3. The CDR3 bases are TGTGCCAGCTCAACGGGACAGCAGCAAGGGACCCAGTACTTC. Encoded protein: CASSTGQQQGTQYF.

This clonotype has a count of ten or more. The CDR3 spells CASSEDRHGDQPQHF. CDR3 in DNA: TGTGCCAGCAGTGAAGATAGACACGGAGATCAGCCCCAGCATTTT. This chain joins TRBV2 and TRBJ1-5; D ambiguous. V was clipped by 1 base and J by 5 bases, with 12 bases between them. The CDR3 loop spans 15 amino acids. CDR1 is SNHLY and CDR2 is FYNNEI in the germline V gene.

Comment on this clonotype: One end of the junction is discordant with germline, which a read error may explain. The rearrangement joins TRBV28 to TRBJ1-6, with D maybe TRBD1 (6 bases). Germline V gene sequence: CDR1 MDHEN, CDR2 SYDVKM. CDR3 length equals 15 residues. CDR3 sequence (DNA): TGTGCCAGCAGCCCACAGGGCGCCTACAATTCACCCCTCCACTTT. This encodes CASSPQGAYNSPLHF.

This clonotype was counted many times. The chain is built from TRBV30 and TRBJ1-1; 7 bases are shared with TRBD1. The CDR3 spans 13 residues. Per the germline V gene, CDR1 is GTSNPN and CDR2 is SVGIG (reference sequence). The junction had 7 bases not matched to a gene; V was cut back by 4 bases and J by 5 bases. CDR3: CAWNRQGGTEAFF. CDR3 nucleotide sequence: TGTGCCTGGAATCGACAGGGTGGGACTGAAGCTTTCTTT.

Ten or more counts support this clonotype. The V gene is TRBV12-3 or TRBV12-4, the J gene TRBJ2-7; D not resolved. This CDR3 is 13 amino acids long. V shed 6 bases and J shed 3 bases, with 12 bases lying between them. CDR3 sequence (DNA): TGTGCCAGCAGACGAAGGACGGTCTACGAGCAGTACTTC. It translates to CASRRRTVYEQYF.

This clonotype was found many times. The J gene is TRBJ2-7, the V gene TRBV4-1, with a weak D call TRBD1 (6 bases). The CDR3 loop spans 14 amino acids. The V gene lost 5 bases and the J gene lost 0 bases, with 11 bases spanning the gap. The germline V gene has CDR1 MGHRA and CDR2 YSYEKL. The CDR3 bases are TGCGCCAGCAGCTCCCCGGGACACTCCTACGAGCAGTACTTC. This encodes CASSSPGHSYEQYF.

This rearrangement joins TRBV27 to TRBJ2-7; D may be TRBD2 (5 bases). V lost 8 bases to trimming and J lost 4 bases, with 21 bases between them. The CDR3 extends over 15 amino acids. The germline V gene encodes CDR1 MNHEY and CDR2 SMNVEV (reference sequence). CDR3 residues: CASQFGGRFGYEQYF. CDR3 bases: TGTGCCAGCCAATTCGGAGGCAGGTTCGGTTACGAGCAGTACTTC.